The 21 T cell receptor beta chains in this list originate from one sample, sequenced in a study of OX40 agonist ivuxolimab in advanced cancers. Using immunoSEQ multiplex PCR, the repertoire was profiled, and TCRdb retains in-frame clones only, with some absent. The sample lists more than 80,000 clones; about nine tenths were seen once. Sequenced here: CD4+ or CD8+ T cells sorted from blood, sampled in a trial of the OX40 agonist ivuxolimab. The receptors come from an adult with an advanced solid tumor such as melanoma, head and neck, liver or kidney cancer.

The chain uses TRBV11-1 and TRBJ2-2; maybe TRBD1 (6 bases). V lost 3 bases and J 12 bases, leaving 11 bases between the germline ends. Germline V gives CDR1 SGHAT, CDR2 FQDESV (reference sequence). The CDR3 is 12 amino acids. The CDR3 region is CASSFPQGKLFF. The CDR3 nucleotides read TGTGCCAGCAGCTTCCCCCAGGGGAAGCTGTTTTTT.

The V call is TRBV6-5, the J call TRBJ2-2; TRBD2 might be the D (5 bases). CDR3 size: 14 residues. Trimming left V 0 bases short and J 7 bases short, with 9 bases between. Germline CDR1 and CDR2: MNHEY and SVGAGI. CDR3 residues: CASSYSYGVGELFF. CDR3 nucleotides: TGTGCCAGCAGTTACTCGTACGGGGTCGGGGAGCTGTTTTTT.

This clone occurred once. The chain is built from TRBV30 and TRBJ1-1, with no clear D. Trimming took off 5 bases at V and 3 bases at J, with 10 bases between the two ends. Germline assignment: CDR1 GTSNPN and CDR2 SVGIG (reference sequence). This CDR3 contains 12 residues. CDR3 coding DNA: TGTGCCTGGGCCGGGAGGCACACTGAAGCTTTCTTT. Protein: CAWAGRHTEAFF.

V is TRBV6-6 and J is TRBJ2-3; a weak D match, TRBD1 (6 bases). Germline-derived CDR1 and CDR2 are MNHNY and SVGAGI (reference sequence). CDR3 length equals 15 residues. Trimming pared 6 bases from V and 1 base from J, leaving 14 bases between. The CDR3 protein is CASRDPWTGTDTQYF. The CDR3 bases are TGTGCCAGCAGAGACCCTTGGACAGGCACAGATACGCAGTATTTT.

The chain employs TRBV5-4 and TRBJ1-4; D not certain. The CDR3 is 13 residues long. The germline V gene has CDR1 SGHNT and CDR2 YYREEE (reference sequence). Trimming cost V 2 bases and J 7 bases, with 9 bases left between them. The CDR3 nucleotides read TGTGCCAGCAGCTTAGGATCTGGTGAAAAACTGTTTTTT. This codes for CASSLGSGEKLFF. Combining the CDR3 with reference TRBV5-4 and TRBJ1-4 gives the whole variable domain ETGVTQSPTHLIKTRGQQVTLRCSSQSGHNTVSWYQQALGQGPQFIFQYYREEENGRGNFPPRFSGLQFPNYSSELNVNALELDDSALYLCASSLGSGEKLFFGSGTQLSVL.

The chain employs TRBV7-2 and TRBJ1-6, with D unclear. The V end was cut by 3 bases, the J end by 8 bases, with 8 bases between. Germline CDR1 and CDR2: SGHTA and FQGNSA. The CDR3 is made up of 13 amino acids. CDR3 amino acids: CASSFSEDSPLHF. DNA of the CDR3: TGTGCCAGCAGCTTCTCTGAGGATTCACCCCTCCACTTT.

This clone was observed once. This rearrangement joins TRBV18 to TRBJ2-3, with D unresolved. The CDR3 extends over 13 amino acids. In germline, CDR1 is KGHSH, CDR2 LQKENI. Trimming pared 4 bases from V and 5 bases from J, leaving 10 bases between. The CDR3 DNA reads as TGTGCCAGCTCACAGGGTCATCGAGATACGCAGTATTTT. Protein sequence: CASSQGHRDTQYF.

V and J are TRBV5-1 and TRBJ2-3; 12 positions agree with TRBD2. The CDR3 totals 17 residues. The germline gives CDR1 SGHRS, CDR2 YFSETQ. Losses at the gene ends were 0 bases for V and 1 base for J; bases not matched to a gene: 3. The CDR3 region has the DNA TGCGCCAGCAGCTTGGAAGGACTAGCGGGACGCACAGATACGCAGTATTTT. Translating it yields CASSLEGLAGRTDTQYF.

The chain uses TRBV28 and TRBJ2-7; 9 bases map to TRBD1. The CDR3 sequence is 15 residues long. The germline gives CDR1 MDHEN, CDR2 SYDVKM. Trimming removed 5 bases from V and 6 bases from J; junction bases left unmatched: 11. CDR3 in amino acids: CASSSQGTGRGEQYF. DNA for the CDR3: TGTGCCAGCAGTAGCCAGGGGACAGGGAGGGGCGAGCAGTACTTC.

This clone has just a few counts. This chain connects TRBV5-1 to TRBJ2-5, with 11 bases lining up with TRBD1. Germline CDR1 reads SGHRS; CDR2 reads YFSETQ. V lost 4 bases and J lost 6; bases outside the gene matches: 14. This CDR3 is built from 17 residues. This CDR3 reads CASSPGYMGQGEKTQYF. CDR3 nucleotide sequence: TGCGCCAGCAGCCCGGGATATATGGGACAGGGGGAGAAGACCCAGTACTTC.

The chain has TRBV28 and TRBJ1-6; possibly TRBD1 for D (5 bases). Germline values: CDR1 MDHEN, CDR2 SYDVKM. The length of the CDR3 is 15 residues. The V gene lost 9 bases and the J gene lost 7 bases, with 19 bases spanning the gap. CDR3 sequence: CASWDRGYGNSPLHF. The CDR3 DNA sequence: TGTGCCAGTTGGGACCGAGGATATGGGAATTCACCCCTCCACTTT.

The CDR3, as DNA: TGCGCCAGCAGCCACCGAGGGGGGGACCCGAGCTCCTATAATTCACCCCTCCACTTT. It translates to CASSHRGGDPSSYNSPLHF. The chain combines TRBV4-3 with TRBJ1-6; perhaps TRBD1 as D (6 bases). The V gene's germline CDR1 is LGHNA and CDR2 YSLEER. Trimming removed 3 bases at V and 0 bases at J, with 18 bases between. The CDR3 contains 19 residues.

This chain links TRBV13 with TRBJ2-5; 7 nucleotides agree with TRBD2. CDR3 size: 13 residues. CDR1 is PRHDT, CDR2 FYEKMQ, per germline (reference sequence). V dropped 5 bases and J dropped 5; count of bases not matched to a gene: 5. The CDR3 reads CASSKGLKETQYF. CDR3 nucleotide sequence: TGTGCCAGCAGCAAGGGACTAAAGGAGACCCAGTACTTC.

The CDR3 nucleotides are TGTGCCTGGAGTGTCTACAGGGGGAAATACGAGCAGTACTTC. Translating gives CAWSVYRGKYEQYF. This chain connects TRBV30 to TRBJ2-7; TRBD1 matches 8 bases. This CDR3 comprises 14 residues. Per germline, CDR1 GTSNPN and CDR2 SVGIG (reference sequence). V dropped 0 bases and J dropped 4; count of bases not matched to a gene: 5.

This clone was counted a few times. This chain links TRBV7-9 with TRBJ1-2; possibly TRBD1 for D (6 bases). The CDR3 has 17 residues. The ends were cut back, 5 bases at V and 5 bases at J, with 24 bases in the middle. Germline CDR1 is SEHNR and CDR2 is FQNEAQ (reference sequence). This CDR3 reads CASSPRFFSGAAYGYTF. CDR3 nucleotides: TGTGCCAGCAGCCCCCGTTTTTTTTCGGGGGCGGCTTATGGCTACACCTTC. Full variable domain (missing parts from reference TRBV7-9 and TRBJ1-2): DTGVSQNPRHKITKRGQNVTFRCDPISEHNRLYWYRQTLGQGPEFLTYFQNEAQLEKSRLLSDRFSAERPKGSFSTLEIQRTEQGDSAMYLCASSPRFFSGAAYGYTFGSGTRLTVV.

The chain recombines TRBV6-1 with TRBJ2-7, with a possible D match to TRBD1 (5 bases). V was clipped by 6 bases and J by 4 bases, with 10 bases between them. Germline V lookup: CDR1 MNHNS, CDR2 SASEGT. The CDR3 has 12 residues. In nucleotides, the CDR3 is TGTGCCAGCAGGCTAGACAGTTACGAGCAGTACTTC. Protein sequence: CASRLDSYEQYF.

The chain joins TRBV29-1 to TRBJ2-2; D remains unclear. Trimming left V 5 bases short and J 6 bases short, with 13 bases between. CDR3 length: 13 amino acids. CDR1 and CDR2 from the germline V gene are SQVTM and ANQGSEA. In DNA form, the CDR3 reads TGCAGCGTTTGGGTTCGTCACGCCGGGGAGCTGTTTTTT. This sequence encodes CSVWVRHAGELFF.

This chain connects TRBV9 to TRBJ2-3; D might be TRBD2 (5 bases). The CDR3 sequence is 15 residues long. V dropped 3 bases and J dropped 2 bases, with 13 bases sitting between them. Looked up from germline, CDR1 is SGDLS and CDR2 is YYNGEE. CDR3: CASSAHGEYTDTQYF. CDR3 nucleotides: TGTGCCAGCAGCGCGCACGGGGAGTACACAGATACGCAGTATTTT. Complete variable domain (other parts from reference TRBV9 and TRBJ2-3): DSGVTQTPKHLITATGQRVTLRCSPRSGDLSVYWYQQSLDQGLQFLIQYYNGEERAKGNILERFSAQQFPDLHSELNLSSLELGDSALYFCASSAHGEYTDTQYFGPGTRLTVL.

The V call is TRBV5-1, the J call TRBJ1-2, with D tentatively TRBD1 (6 bases). CDR1 SGHRS and CDR2 YFSETQ come from the germline V gene. The V end lost 4 bases, the J end lost 6 bases, and 16 bases lay between the germline ends. The CDR3 sequence is 14 residues long. The CDR3 is CASSVFGTRDGYTF. The CDR3 nucleotides read TGCGCCAGCAGCGTCTTCGGGACACGTGATGGCTACACCTTC.

This chain links TRBV7-3 with TRBJ2-5, with D unclear. The CDR3 sequence is 14 residues long. V shed 5 bases and J shed 5 bases, with 15 bases lying between them. The germline V gene encodes CDR1 SGHTA and CDR2 FQGTGA. The CDR3 region has the DNA TGTGCCAGCAGCCCGAATGGAGCTCGGGAGACCCAGTACTTC. Amino acid sequence: CASSPNGARETQYF.

The chain employs TRBV6-5 and TRBJ1-4, with 7 bases aligning to TRBD1. This CDR3 spans 13 amino acids. Germline V CDR1 and CDR2: MNHEY, SVGAGI. The trim removed 5 bases at V and 10 bases at J, leaving 7 bases unmatched. CDR3 amino acids: CASSGSGQPKLFF. The CDR3 coding sequence is TGTGCCAGCAGTGGCTCGGGACAGCCAAAACTGTTTTTT.